One and the same sample provided the 14 T cell receptor beta chains below, sequenced in a study of a mutant IDH1 vaccine in newly diagnosed glioma. As for time point: week 47, end of study. The study gave 300 ug of mutant IDH1 20-mer peptide per vaccine dose, with topical imiquimod. Which antigens these TCRs recognize remains unknown. The protocol was immunoSEQ multiplex PCR, while the TCRdb copy is restricted to in-frame clones and leaves out a portion. The table has 60,000 to 70,000 clones, around four fifths seen once. The sequencing here drew on PBMCs, taken from a glioma patient whose treatment included an IDH1 peptide vaccine. These receptors were taken from a man aged 25-40 years with glioma.

The chain has TRBV29-1 and TRBJ1-2, with 9 nucleotides matching TRBD1. The CDR3 runs to 15 residues. The V and J ends lost 5 bases and 4 bases, in that order; junction bases with no gene match: 11. CDR1 and CDR2 from the germline V gene are SQVTM and ANQGSEA. The CDR3 reads CSVRQQGAAGYGYTF. In nucleotides, the CDR3 is TGCAGCGTTAGACAACAGGGGGCTGCCGGCTATGGCTACACCTTC.

V usage is TRBV7-9 and J usage is TRBJ2-1, with 9 bases lining up with TRBD1. The germline V gene encodes CDR1 SEHNR and CDR2 FQNEAQ (reference sequence). This CDR3 comprises 15 residues. V lost 5 bases and J lost 4; bases outside the gene matches: 6. The CDR3 sequence: CASSLGQGGYNEQFF. CDR3 coding DNA: TGTGCCAGCAGCCTGGGACAGGGAGGATACAATGAGCAGTTCTTC.

This clone was recorded once. The chain links TRBV7-9 to TRBJ2-3, with 7 bases lining up with TRBD2. With 7 bases clipped from V and 4 bases from J, the junction kept 8 bases outside the gene matches. This CDR3 has 14 amino acids. CDR1 is SEHNR, CDR2 FQNEAQ, per germline (reference sequence). The CDR3 protein is CASTETSVPDTQYF. The CDR3 bases are TGTGCCAGCACCGAAACTAGCGTTCCAGATACGCAGTATTTT.

The CDR3 DNA follows: TGTGCCAGCAGTTTCCCGGGCGGCTACACCTTC. This sequence encodes CASSFPGGYTF. The chain carries TRBV28 and TRBJ1-2; D is unclear. V was clipped by 3 bases and J by 8 bases, with 7 bases between them. The CDR3 is made up of 11 amino acids. Germline CDR1 reads MDHEN; CDR2 reads SYDVKM.

This clone was seen only once. The chain recombines TRBV6-5 with TRBJ1-2; 7 positions match TRBD1. With V trimmed by 2 bases and J by 6 bases, 6 bases remained unmatched. The V gene's germline CDR1 is MNHEY and CDR2 SVGAGI. This CDR3 is 14 amino acids long. CDR3 amino acids: CASSYSPGGNGYTF. In nucleotides, the CDR3 is TGTGCCAGCAGTTACAGCCCAGGGGGGAATGGCTACACCTTC.

This clone came up once. J is TRBJ1-4 and V is TRBV27, with 7 bases identical to TRBD1. Germline CDR1 and CDR2: MNHEY and SMNVEV (reference sequence). The ends lost 4 bases at V and 5 bases at J; junction bases unmatched: 7. The CDR3 loop spans 15 amino acids. The CDR3 loop reads CASSSDRDFNEKLFF. The CDR3 nucleotides are TGTGCCAGCAGTTCCGACAGGGACTTCAATGAAAAACTGTTTTTT.

The chain carries TRBV2 and TRBJ2-7; TRBD1 aligns across 9 bases. V lost 6 bases and J lost 3; bases outside the gene matches: 6. Germline loops: CDR1 SNHLY, CDR2 FYNNEI. The CDR3 has 14 residues. The CDR3 sequence: CASSSGTGYYEQYF. As DNA, the CDR3 is TGTGCCAGCAGCTCCGGGACAGGGTACTACGAGCAGTACTTC.

The V gene is TRBV5-6, the J gene TRBJ2-1; 7 nucleotides line up with TRBD2. CDR1 and CDR2 (germline): SGHDT, YYEEEE. V shed 4 bases, J shed 3 bases, and the junction held 7 bases outside the gene matches. This CDR3 is 15 amino acids long. The CDR3 is CASSPGGGGYNEQFF. For the CDR3, the DNA is TGTGCCAGCAGCCCAGGAGGCGGGGGCTACAATGAGCAGTTCTTC.

This chain connects TRBV28 to TRBJ1-2; D not resolved. CDR1 and CDR2 (germline): MDHEN, SYDVKM. This CDR3 region has 15 residues. V was clipped by 4 bases and J by 4 bases, with 16 bases between them. CDR3 protein: CASSSRAGGIYGYTF. The CDR3 coding sequence is TGTGCCAGCAGTTCACGGGCAGGAGGCATCTATGGCTACACCTTC.

This clone was detected only a few times. The chain employs TRBV4-1 and TRBJ1-5, with TRBD1 as a possible D gene (5 bases). CDR1 and CDR2 from the germline V gene are MGHRA and YSYEKL. CDR3 size: 16 residues. V was clipped by 4 bases and J by 7 bases, with 20 bases between them. The CDR3 loop is CASSPFSGVGGQPQHF. The DNA for the CDR3 is TGCGCCAGCAGCCCATTTTCGGGAGTGGGGGGACAGCCCCAGCATTTT.

This sequence joins TRBV27 and TRBJ2-3, with 7 bases identical to TRBD2. The germline V gene encodes CDR1 MNHEY and CDR2 SMNVEV (reference sequence). This CDR3 contains 16 residues. The V segment lost 8 bases and the J segment 2 bases; nucleotides outside the gene matches: 13. CDR3 bases: TGTGCCAGCCGCTTCCAGCGGGGAGGGAACACAGATACGCAGTATTTT. This codes for CASRFQRGGNTDTQYF.

The chain has TRBV19 and TRBJ1-6, with 10 bases identical to TRBD1. In germline, CDR1 is LNHDA, CDR2 SQIVND (reference sequence). V lost 6 bases and J lost 8; bases outside the gene matches: 10. This CDR3 is 16 amino acids long. For the CDR3, the DNA is TGTGCCAGTAGGTCCGGGACAGGGGTTGAGGATTCACCCCTCCACTTT. Amino acids: CASRSGTGVEDSPLHF.

Only a few counts were recorded for this clone. The rearrangement uses TRBV7-9 and TRBJ1-1, with D uncertain. Germline CDR1 is SEHNR and CDR2 is FQNEAQ (reference sequence). The CDR3 spans 13 residues. The V gene lost 3 bases and the J gene lost 4 bases, with 9 bases spanning the gap. CDR3 coding DNA: TGTGCCAGCAGCTTCGGGGAGGGCACTGAAGCTTTCTTT. Translation: CASSFGEGTEAFF.

This chain links TRBV7-9 with TRBJ2-7, with D perhaps TRBD1 (5 bases). This CDR3 contains 13 residues. Germline V gives CDR1 SEHNR, CDR2 FQNEAQ (reference sequence). V was clipped by 5 bases and J by 4 bases, with 12 bases between them. The CDR3 coding sequence is TGTGCCAGCAGCGACAGACAGTCTTACGAGCAGTACTTC. This codes for CASSDRQSYEQYF.